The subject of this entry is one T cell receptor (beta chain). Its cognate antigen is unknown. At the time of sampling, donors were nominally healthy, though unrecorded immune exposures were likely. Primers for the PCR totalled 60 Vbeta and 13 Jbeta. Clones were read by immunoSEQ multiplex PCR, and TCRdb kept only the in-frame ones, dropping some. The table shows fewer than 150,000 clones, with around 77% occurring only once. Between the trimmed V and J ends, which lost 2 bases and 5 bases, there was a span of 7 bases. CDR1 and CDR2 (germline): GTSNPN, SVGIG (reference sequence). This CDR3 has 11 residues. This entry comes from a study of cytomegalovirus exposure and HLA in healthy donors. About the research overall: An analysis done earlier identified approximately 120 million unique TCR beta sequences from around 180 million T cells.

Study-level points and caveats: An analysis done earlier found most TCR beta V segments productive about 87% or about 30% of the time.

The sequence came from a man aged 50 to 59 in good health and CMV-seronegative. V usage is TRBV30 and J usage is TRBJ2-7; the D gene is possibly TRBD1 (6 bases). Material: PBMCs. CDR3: CAWSNRDEQYF. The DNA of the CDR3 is TGTGCCTGGAGTAACAGGGACGAGCAGTACTTC. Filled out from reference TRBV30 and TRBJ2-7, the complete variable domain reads SQTIHQWPATLVQPVGSPLSLECTVEGTSNPNLYWYRQAAGRGLQLLFYSVGIGQISSEVPQNLSASRPQDRQFILSSKKLLLSDSGFYLCAWSNRDEQYFGPGTRLTVT.